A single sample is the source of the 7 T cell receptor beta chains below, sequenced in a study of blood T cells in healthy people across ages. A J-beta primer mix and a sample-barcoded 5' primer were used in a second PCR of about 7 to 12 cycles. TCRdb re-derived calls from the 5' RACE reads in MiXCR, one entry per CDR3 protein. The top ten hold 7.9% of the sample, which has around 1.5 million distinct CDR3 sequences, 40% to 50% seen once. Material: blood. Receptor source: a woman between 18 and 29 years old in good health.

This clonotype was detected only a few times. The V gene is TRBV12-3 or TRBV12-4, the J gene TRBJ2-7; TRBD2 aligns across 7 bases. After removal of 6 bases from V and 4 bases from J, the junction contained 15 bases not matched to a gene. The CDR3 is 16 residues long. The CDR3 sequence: CASSRYPSGGEYEQYF. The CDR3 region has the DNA TGTGCCAGCAGCCGCTACCCTAGCGGCGGGGAGTACGAGCAGTACTTC.

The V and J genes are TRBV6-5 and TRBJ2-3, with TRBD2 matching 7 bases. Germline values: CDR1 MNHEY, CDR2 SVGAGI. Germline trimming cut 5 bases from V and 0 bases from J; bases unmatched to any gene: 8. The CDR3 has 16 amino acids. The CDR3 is CASSLLLATSTDTQYF. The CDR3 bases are TGTGCCAGCAGTCTCCTACTAGCGACTAGCACAGATACGCAGTATTTT.

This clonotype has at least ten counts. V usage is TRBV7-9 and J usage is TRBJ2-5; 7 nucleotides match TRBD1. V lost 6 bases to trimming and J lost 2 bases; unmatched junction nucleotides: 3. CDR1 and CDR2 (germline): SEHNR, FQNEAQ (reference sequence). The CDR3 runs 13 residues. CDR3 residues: CASSRGQQETQYF. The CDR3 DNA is TGTGCCAGCAGTCGGGGACAGCAAGAGACCCAGTACTTC. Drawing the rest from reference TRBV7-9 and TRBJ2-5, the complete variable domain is DTGVSQNPRHKITKRGQNVTFRCDPISEHNRLYWYRQTLGQGPEFLTYFQNEAQLEKSRLLSDRFSAERPKGSFSTLEIQRTEQGDSAMYLCASSRGQQETQYFGPGTRLLVL.

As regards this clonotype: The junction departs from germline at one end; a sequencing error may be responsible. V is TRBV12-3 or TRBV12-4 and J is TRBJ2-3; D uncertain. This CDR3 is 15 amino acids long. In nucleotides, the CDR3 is TGTGCCAGCAGTTTCGGCCAGGTGCCCGGAGATGCGCAGTATTTT. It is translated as CASSFGQVPGDAQYF.

The CDR3 region has the DNA TGTGCCAGCAGCCAAGACGAGACAGCCGGAGGGACTGAAGCTTTCTTT. Translated: CASSQDETAGGTEAFF. V usage is TRBV4-2 and J usage is TRBJ1-1; D possibly corresponds to TRBD1 (5 bases). Deletions cut 0 bases from V and 5 bases from J, with 16 bases between. This CDR3 is 16 amino acids long. Germline CDR1 reads LGHNA; CDR2 reads YNFKEQ.

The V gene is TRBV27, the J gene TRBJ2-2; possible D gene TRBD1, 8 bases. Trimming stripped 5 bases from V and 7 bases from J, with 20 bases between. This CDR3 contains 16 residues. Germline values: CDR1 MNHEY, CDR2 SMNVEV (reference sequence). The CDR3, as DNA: TGTGCCAGCAGTGCTACCGGACAGGGCGGGGGCGGGGAGCTGTTTTTT. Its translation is CASSATGQGGGGELFF.

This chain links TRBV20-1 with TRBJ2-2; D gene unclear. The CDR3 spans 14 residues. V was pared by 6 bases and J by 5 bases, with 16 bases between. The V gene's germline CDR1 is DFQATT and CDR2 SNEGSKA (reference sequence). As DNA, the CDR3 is TGCAGTGCCCAGCCCCCCTCCCGTACCGGGGAGCTGTTTTTT. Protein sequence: CSAQPPSRTGELFF.